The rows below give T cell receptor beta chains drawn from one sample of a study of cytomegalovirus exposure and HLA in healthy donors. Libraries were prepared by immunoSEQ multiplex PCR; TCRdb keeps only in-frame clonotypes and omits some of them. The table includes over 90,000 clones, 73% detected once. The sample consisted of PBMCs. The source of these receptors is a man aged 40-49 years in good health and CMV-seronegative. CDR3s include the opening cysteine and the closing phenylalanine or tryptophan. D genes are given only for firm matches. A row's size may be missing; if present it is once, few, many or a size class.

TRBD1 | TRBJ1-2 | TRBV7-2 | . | TGTGCCAGCAGACGGACAGGGGACTATGGCTACACCTTC | CASRRTGDYGYTF
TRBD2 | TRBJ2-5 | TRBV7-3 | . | TGTGCCAGCAGCTTAAGGCCCTCGCGGGGGGGCCGGGAGACCCAGTACTTC | CASSLRPSRGGRETQYF
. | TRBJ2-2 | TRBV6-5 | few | TGTGCCAGCAGTTACCAGGGACACCCCACCGGGGAGCTGTTTTTT | CASSYQGHPTGELFF
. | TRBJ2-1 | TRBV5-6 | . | TGTGCCAGCAGCCGGAGGGTCGGGACTCACAATGAGCAGTTCTTC | CASSRRVGTHNEQFF
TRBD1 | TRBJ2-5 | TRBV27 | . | TGTGCCAGCAGTCATCAATGGACAGGGGGAGAGACCCAGTACTTC | CASSHQWTGGETQYF
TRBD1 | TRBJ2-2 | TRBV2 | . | TGTGCCAGCAGTCCTCTCCGGGGGTGGGACAGGGATAACACCGGGGAGCTGTTTTTT | CASSPLRGWDRDNTGELFF
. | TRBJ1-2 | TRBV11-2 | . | TGTGCCAGCAGCTTAGAGGACACCTACTATGGCTACACCTTC | CASSLEDTYYGYTF
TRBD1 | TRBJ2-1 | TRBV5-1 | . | TGCGCCATCAAAAAACAGGGGGCTGGGACCTACAATGAGCAGTTCTTC | CAIKKQGAGTYNEQFF
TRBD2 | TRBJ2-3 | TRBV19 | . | TGTGCCAGTAGTATTCCCAGGGGGCGACTAGCGGGGGGTGGCACAGATACGCAGTATTTT | CASSIPRGRLAGGGTDTQYF
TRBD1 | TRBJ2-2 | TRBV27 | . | TGTGCCAGCAGTTTTTACAGGGGCACCGGGGAGCTGTTTTTT | CASSFYRGTGELFF
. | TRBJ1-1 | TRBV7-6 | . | TGTGCCAGCAGCTTAGTGAGTAGGCAGGGCACCCCGAACACTGAAGCTTTCTTT | CASSLVSRQGTPNTEAFF
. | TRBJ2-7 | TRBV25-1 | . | TGTGCCAGCAGTGAAGATCAATACGGTTACGAGCAGTACTTC | CASSEDQYGYEQYF
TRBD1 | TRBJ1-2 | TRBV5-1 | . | TGCGCCAGCAGCTCACCGGGACAGGGGAACGGCTACACCTTC | CASSSPGQGNGYTF
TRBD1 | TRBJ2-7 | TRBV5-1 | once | TGCGCCAGCAGCTTAGGGACAGGGGTATTTTACGAGCAGTACTTC | CASSLGTGVFYEQYF
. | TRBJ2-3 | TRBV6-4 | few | TGTGCCAGCAGTGTGCAGGGGGGAACAGATACGCAGTATTTT | CASSVQGGTDTQYF
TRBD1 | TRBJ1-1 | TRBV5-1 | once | TGCGCCAGCAGCCCCCATCGGCGAAGACTCGGGACAGGGGGTGAAACTGAAGCTTTCTTT | CASSPHRRRLGTGGETEAFF
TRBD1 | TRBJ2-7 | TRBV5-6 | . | TGTGCCAGCCGCCGGACAGGGATCTACGAGCAGTACTTC | CASRRTGIYEQYF
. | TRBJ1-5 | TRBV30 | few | TGTGCCTCAGGGGCGGATCAGCCCCAGCATTTT | CASGADQPQHF
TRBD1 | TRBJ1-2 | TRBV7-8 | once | TGTGCCAGCAGCTTAGCTGCGACAGGGAACTATGGCTACACCTTC | CASSLAATGNYGYTF
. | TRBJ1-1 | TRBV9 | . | TGTGCCAGCAGCGTAGACAGTCACACTGAAGCTTTCTTT | CASSVDSHTEAFF
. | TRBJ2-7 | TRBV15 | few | TGTGCCACCAGCAGAGAGGGCGGGGCCTCCTACGAGCAGTACTTC | CATSREGGASYEQYF
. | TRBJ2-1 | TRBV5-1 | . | TGCGCCAGCAGCTTGGCGGCGGGTTCCTACAATGAGCAGTTCTTC | CASSLAAGSYNEQFF
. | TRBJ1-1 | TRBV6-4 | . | TGTGCCAGCAGTGACGGGCAGACTGAAGCTTTCTTT | CASSDGQTEAFF
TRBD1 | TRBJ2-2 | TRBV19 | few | TGTGCCACCACTAGGACAGGGGGCTGGACCGGGGAGCTGTTTTTT | CATTRTGGWTGELFF
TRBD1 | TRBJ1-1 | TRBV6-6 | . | TGTGCCAGCAGGAAGAGACAGGGCGAGGGTCACACTGAAGCTTTCTTT | CASRKRQGEGHTEAFF
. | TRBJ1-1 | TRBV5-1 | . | TGCGCCAGCAGCCACGACAGAGCCCTTGAAGCTTTCTTT | CASSHDRALEAFF
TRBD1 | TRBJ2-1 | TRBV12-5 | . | TGTGCTAGTGGTAGAGACAGGGGGGTCCAGTTCTTC | CASGRDRGVQFF
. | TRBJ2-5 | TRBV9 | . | TGTGCCAGCAGCGTAGAGGACCTTCAGGGGTTGGAGACCCAGTACTTC | CASSVEDLQGLETQYF
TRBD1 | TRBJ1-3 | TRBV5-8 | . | TGTGCCAGCAGCTCGGACAGGGTTCCTGGAAACACCATATATTTT | CASSSDRVPGNTIYF
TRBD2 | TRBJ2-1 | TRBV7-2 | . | TGTGCCAGCAGTTACACTAGCGGGGGGGCTCATGAGCAGTTCTTC | CASSYTSGGAHEQFF
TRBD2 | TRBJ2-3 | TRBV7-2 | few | TGTGCCAGCGTGGGACTAGCGGGGGTTTTAGGTACGCAGTATTTT | CASVGLAGVLGTQYF
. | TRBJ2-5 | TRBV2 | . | TGTGCCAGCAGTCAGGTGACCCAGTACTTC | CASSQVTQYF
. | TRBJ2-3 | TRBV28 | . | TGTGCCAGCAGGGGAAGGACAGCAAGCACAGATACGCAGTATTTT | CASRGRTASTDTQYF
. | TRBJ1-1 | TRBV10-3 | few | TGTGCCATCAGTTCGCTTGGGGGGGTGAACACTGAAGCTTTCTTT | CAISSLGGVNTEAFF
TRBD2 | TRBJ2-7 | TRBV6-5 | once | TGTGCCAGCAGTTATGGAAGACTAGCGGGTTACGAGCAGTACTTC | CASSYGRLAGYEQYF
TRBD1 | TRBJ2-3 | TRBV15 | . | TGTGCCACCAGCAGGGACAGGGGCACAGATACGCAGTATTTT | CATSRDRGTDTQYF
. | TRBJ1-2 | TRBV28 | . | TGTGCCAGCAACCAGGACATCTATGGCTACACCTTC | CASNQDIYGYTF
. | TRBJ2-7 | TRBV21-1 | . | TGTGCCAGCAGCAACGGCGGGGGGGCCTTATACGAGCAGTACTTC | CASSNGGGALYEQYF
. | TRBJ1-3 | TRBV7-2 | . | TGTGCCAGCAGCTTAGGCGTCCCCTCTGGAAACACCATATATTTT | CASSLGVPSGNTIYF
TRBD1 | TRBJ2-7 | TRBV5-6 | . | TGTGCCAGCAGCCCCAACGGACAGGGGGTCTACGAGCAGTACTTC | CASSPNGQGVYEQYF
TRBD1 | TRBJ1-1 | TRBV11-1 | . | TGTGCCAGCAGCCAACAGGGGGGGACTGAAGCTTTCTTT | CASSQQGGTEAFF
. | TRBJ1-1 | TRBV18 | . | TGTGCCAGCTCACCGATCGACAGAGCGAACACTGAAGCTTTCTTT | CASSPIDRANTEAFF
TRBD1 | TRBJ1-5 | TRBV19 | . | TGTGCCAGTAGCCAGACAGGGCCTATGAGCAATCAGCCCCAGCATTTT | CASSQTGPMSNQPQHF
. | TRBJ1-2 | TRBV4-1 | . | TGCGCCAGCAGCTATCAAACCGCCCGGGACTCTGGCTATGGCTACACCTTC | CASSYQTARDSGYGYTF
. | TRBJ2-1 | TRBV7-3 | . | TGTGCCAGCAGCTTAACGTGGAGTAGCTCCTACAATGAGCAGTTCTTC | CASSLTWSSSYNEQFF
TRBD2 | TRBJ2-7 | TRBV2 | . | TGTGCCAGCACCCAGCGGGGGGGCGAGCAGTACTTC | CASTQRGGEQYF